This T cell receptor (beta chain) stems from a study of T cell responses to AZD1222 COVID-19 vaccine (dated by TCRdb to about 2021). Study-wide context: A total of about 230 trial participants underwent TCR sequencing, of whom 207 received two doses of AZD1222 and some 26 received two doses of the MenACWY control vaccine. Enrollment into the trials was organized by age into subgroups of 18-55, 56-69 and 70-plus years, and those subgroups contained approximately 150, 30 and 60 TCR-sequenced participants, respectively. What the research found in general, with its limitations: Because no day 14 peak-response samples were available, repertoires were characterized only after the peak T cell response. After two AZD1222 doses, both the breadth and the depth of spike-specific TCRs were significantly higher than at day 0 and than in MenACWY recipients. Reportedly, almost half of the unique spike-specific TCRs recognized epitopes lying outside the regions that are mutated in the B.1.351 and B.1.1.7 variants. Conclusions about previously exposed vaccinees are limited, since just a handful of AZD1222 recipients were seropositive for SARS-CoV-2 at baseline. Participants were mostly white British and included more females than males, and it was suggested by the authors that clonal diversity may have been underestimated. The 56-69-year group was small, and its depth increase did not reach significance, likely because of low power. Vaccine-associated CD4 TCRs spanned the whole spike protein, with dominant responses in regions 160-218 and 743-854.

The CDR3 regions of human TCRbeta chains were analyzed by immunosequencing. Per the original workflow: Repertoire TCRs were checked for matches against a reference library of SARS-CoV-2-specific TCRs that had been generated using the MIRA antigen-specificity platform. Breadth was defined as the fraction of unique TCRs that were SARS-CoV-2-associated. Depth was defined as the fraction of total T cells that were SARS-CoV-2-associated. Using the MIRA data, each spike-specific TCR was assigned both to the spike region to which the TCR was reactive and to a CD4 or CD8 class. Log10-transformed breadth and depth values were compared by one-way ANOVA with Sidak's multiple comparisons tests. TCRdb retrieved this table from immuneACCESS and kept in-frame rearrangements only. Not all clones are present; in checked studies, unresolved V genes account for under half, and no reason is known for the remainder. For V, J and clone size, that table is used; D and trimming come from the DNA. This sample gives approximately 140,000 clones in total; around 90% of them show up just once. The leading ten clones occupy 3.5% to 4% of the sample.

The CDR3 runs 15 amino acids, cysteine and phenylalanine included. Solely the CDR3 DNA is kept, with 45 bases framed from the first base. The junction shows trimming of 7 bases on V and 1 base on J, plus 16 bases between the germline ends. From a lookup of the germline V gene, CDR1 and CDR2 are MRHNA and SNTAGT. As concerns this clone: Its antigen has not been determined. No base qualities exist here, and no much larger clone lies one base off it.

This sample's time point label indicates: about 28 days (+/-7) after the second vaccine dose. AZD1222 recipients with second doses at about 4 weeks or about 12 weeks were pooled, because spike-specific TCR depth and breadth did not differ between schedules. Vaccinee samples came from UK trials COV001 and COV002, including a single-blind randomized controlled phase 2/3 trial of AZD1222 (ChAdOx1 nCoV-19) in healthy adults. For TCRbeta chain sequencing, PBMC samples from trial participants were taken at day 0 and at day 28 after the second dose. The sample in question was peripheral blood, obtained 28 days after the second AZD1222 dose. The chain uses TRBV6-4 and TRBJ1-1, with a tentative D gene TRBD1 over 5 matching bases. This receptor was obtained from an adult who received the AZD1222 COVID-19 vaccine. The CDR3 in this case is CASTTGGEPNTEAFF. At the DNA level, the sequence is TGTGCCAGCACCACCGGGGGGGAGCCGAACACTGAAGCTTTCTTT.